Listed here are 24 T cell receptor beta chains from one sample, sequenced in a study of T-cell memory formation after mild COVID-19. One entry per CDR3 protein, called by TCRdb with MiXCR from the 5' RACE reads. The sample includes approximately 48,000 distinct CDR3 sequences, about 7.3% seen only once; the top ten take approximately 1.4%. Sequences were obtained from PBMCs or a T cell subset sorted from them (not recorded which). Source of these receptors: a man younger than 35 who had mild COVID-19 (a few samples of this study predate the infection). Cell type and time point are not known.

The sample holds many counts of this clonotype. The gene calls are TRBV12-3 or TRBV12-4 and TRBJ2-5, with 7 nucleotides matching TRBD2. Trimming cost V 5 bases and J 3 bases; bases outside gene matches: 6. The CDR3 is made up of 14 amino acids. CDR3 sequence reads: CASSPLAAEETQYF. Written as DNA, the CDR3 is TGTGCCAGCAGTCCCCTAGCGGCTGAAGAGACCCAGTACTTC.

The chain carries TRBV12-3 or TRBV12-4 and TRBJ1-3; D unclear. Trimming cost V 3 bases and J 6 bases, with 6 bases left between them. The CDR3 contains 12 residues. The CDR3 DNA sequence: TGTGCCAGCAGTTTGTCCGAAAACACCATATATTTT. This translates into CASSLSENTIYF.

This clonotype was seen ten or more times. V usage is TRBV5-1 and J usage is TRBJ1-1, with D possibly TRBD1 on 5 matching bases. V lost 0 bases and J lost 6, with 12 bases in between. The CDR3 extends over 14 amino acids. Germline values: CDR1 SGHRS, CDR2 YFSETQ. CDR3 coding DNA: TGCGCCAGCAGCTTGGAGGGGAAAGGGTCTGAAGCTTTCTTT. Translating it yields CASSLEGKGSEAFF.

In this sample, this clonotype turned up a few times. The chain recombines TRBV19 with TRBJ1-6; the match to TRBD1 covers 7 bases. Germline CDR1 is LNHDA and CDR2 is SQIVND (reference sequence). V trimming: 0 bases; J trimming: 11 bases; junction bases outside the gene matches: 13. The CDR3 sequence is 17 residues long. The CDR3 reads CASSIDLAGGLAAPLHF. In DNA, the CDR3 is TGTGCCAGTAGTATAGATTTGGCAGGGGGTCTCGCTGCACCCCTCCACTTT. The whole variable domain, filled in from reference TRBV19 and TRBJ1-6, reads DGGITQSPKYLFRKEGQNVTLSCEQNLNHDAMYWYRQDPGQGLRLIYYSQIVNDFQKGDIAEGYSVSREKKESFPLTVTSAQKNPTAFYLCASSIDLAGGLAAPLHFGNGTRLTVT.

The chain is built from TRBV3-1 and TRBJ1-3; no reliable D call. The CDR3 is made up of 12 amino acids. V lost 1 base and J lost 7, with 5 bases in between. Looked up from germline, CDR1 is LGHDT and CDR2 is YNNKEL (reference sequence). CDR3 DNA: TGTGCCAGCAGCCAAGCGGAGAACACCATATATTTT. It encodes CASSQAENTIYF.

There are many counts of this clonotype. The V call is TRBV12-3 or TRBV12-4, the J call TRBJ2-7, with TRBD1 matching over 9 bases. This CDR3 contains 15 residues. Unmatched junction bases numbered 7, after V lost 6 bases and J lost 1 base. The CDR3 spells CASSLRQGGSYEQYF. The CDR3 DNA reads as TGTGCCAGCAGCCTGAGACAGGGGGGATCCTACGAGCAGTACTTC.

This clonotype was seen a handful of times. The rearrangement joins TRBV5-1 to TRBJ1-6; 11 positions match TRBD1. The trim removed 0 bases at V and 9 bases at J, leaving 2 bases unmatched. Germline loops: CDR1 SGHRS, CDR2 YFSETQ. This CDR3 is built from 15 residues. This CDR3 reads CASSLEGTGGSPLHF. DNA for the CDR3: TGCGCCAGCAGCTTGGAAGGGACAGGGGGTTCACCCCTCCACTTT.

This clonotype was counted at least ten times. V gene TRBV11-2 combines with J gene TRBJ2-5; D may be TRBD2 (6 bases). Germline lookup yields CDR1 SGHAT and CDR2 FQNNGV. V shed 5 bases and J shed 2 bases, with 30 bases lying between them. The CDR3 extends over 20 amino acids. CDR3 residues: CASSPNPPGPLGLQQETQYF. The CDR3 region has the DNA TGTGCCAGCAGCCCTAACCCCCCGGGACCCTTGGGACTCCAACAAGAGACCCAGTACTTC.

This clonotype has ten or more counts. The rearrangement joins TRBV15 to TRBJ2-5, with TRBD1 matching over 9 bases. CDR1 is LNHNV and CDR2 is YYDKDF in the germline V gene (reference sequence). J was trimmed by 4 bases and V by 0 bases; bases with no gene match: 3. CDR3 size: 15 residues. The DNA of the CDR3 is TGTGCCACCAGCAGAGACCGACAGGGGGGAGAGACCCAGTACTTC. This sequence encodes CATSRDRQGGETQYF. The variable domain in full, with the rest retrieved from reference TRBV15 and TRBJ2-5, is DAMVIQNPRYQVTQFGKPVTLSCSQTLNHNVMYWYQQKSSQAPKLLFHYYDKDFNNEADTPDNFQSRRPNTSFCFLDIRSPGLGDTAMYLCATSRDRQGGETQYFGPGTRLLVL.

This clonotype has only a few counts. The gene calls are TRBV19 and TRBJ2-1; maybe TRBD1 (5 bases). V was pared by 3 bases and J by 0 bases, with 18 bases between. This CDR3 contains 18 residues. Per germline, CDR1 LNHDA and CDR2 SQIVND (reference sequence). The CDR3 is CASSIYHQQAYSYNEQFF. In DNA, the CDR3 is TGTGCCAGTAGTATCTATCACCAACAGGCCTACTCCTACAATGAGCAGTTCTTC.

This clonotype was seen at least ten times. The chain is built from TRBV11-2 and TRBJ2-1; D possibly matches TRBD1 or TRBD2 (5 bases each). V gave up 5 bases and J gave up 6 bases, with 17 bases separating them. This CDR3 region has 15 residues. Looked up from germline, CDR1 is SGHAT and CDR2 is FQNNGV. CDR3 sequence: CASSHRDPTANEQFF. The CDR3 DNA sequence: TGTGCCAGCAGCCACCGGGACCCCACCGCCAATGAGCAGTTCTTC.

DNA of the CDR3: TGCAGCGTTCCCGACCAGAGCTCCTACAATGAGCAGTTCTTC. Protein: CSVPDQSSYNEQFF. The chain has TRBV29-1 and TRBJ2-1; no clear D. The CDR3 sequence is 14 residues long. Trimming removed 5 bases at V and 0 bases at J, with 11 bases between. The germline CDR1 and CDR2 sequences are SQVTM and ANQGSEA.

This clonotype has at least ten counts. The chain's CDR3 is CASSPGLAAVTDTQYF. CDR3 bases: TGTGCCAGCAGCCCCGGACTAGCGGCGGTCACAGATACGCAGTATTTT. V is TRBV7-3 and J is TRBJ2-3, with TRBD2 matching over 10 bases. There are 16 residues in the CDR3. V was pared by 5 bases and J by 2 bases, with 7 bases of the junction left unmatched. The germline V gene has CDR1 SGHTA and CDR2 FQGTGA.

This clonotype has more than one count but fewer than ten. V is TRBV6-6 and J is TRBJ2-5; the D is unclear. Germline values: CDR1 MNHNY, CDR2 SVGAGI (reference sequence). The CDR3 is made up of 13 amino acids. Trimming left V 6 bases short and J 5 bases short, with 13 bases between. The CDR3, as DNA: TGTGCCAGCAGCCAACCCCTGGGGGAGACCCAGTACTTC. This codes for CASSQPLGETQYF.

This clonotype was seen repeatedly, ten times or more. This rearrangement joins TRBV5-1 to TRBJ1-2; 7 nucleotides match TRBD1. Germline lookup yields CDR1 SGHRS and CDR2 YFSETQ. This CDR3 is built from 14 residues. V lost 4 bases, J lost 3 bases, and 6 bases stayed unmatched. This CDR3 is CASSPGQLYYGYTF. The CDR3 DNA reads TGCGCCAGCAGCCCGGGACAGCTTTACTATGGCTACACCTTC. The full variable domain, rest sourced from reference TRBV5-1 and TRBJ1-2, is KAGVTQTPRYLIKTRGQQVTLSCSPISGHRSVSWYQQTPGQGLQFLFEYFSETQRNKGNFPGRFSGRQFSNSRSEMNVSTLELGDSALYLCASSPGQLYYGYTFGSGTRLTVV.

J is TRBJ1-6 and V is TRBV5-1, with TRBD1 matching 8 bases. Germline CDR1 SGHRS, CDR2 YFSETQ. The length of the CDR3 is 15 residues. V was clipped by 4 bases and J by 10 bases; unmatched bases: 10. CDR3 coding DNA: TGCGCCAGCAGCGACGGACAGGGCGGGTACTCACCCCTCCACTTT. It is translated as CASSDGQGGYSPLHF.

This clonotype came up a few times. The chain links TRBV18 to TRBJ1-1, with 12 positions matching TRBD1. The CDR3 loop spans 15 amino acids. Germline-derived CDR1 and CDR2 are KGHSH and LQKENI. Unmatched junction bases numbered 5, after V lost 6 bases and J lost 3 bases. The CDR3 sequence: CASSPGTGGDTEAFF. CDR3 bases: TGTGCCAGCTCCCCAGGGACAGGGGGCGACACTGAAGCTTTCTTT.

This clonotype was seen repeatedly, ten times or more. The V gene is TRBV7-8, the J gene TRBJ2-3, with D possibly being TRBD1 (5 bases). The CDR3 loop spans 16 amino acids. V lost 6 bases and J 6 bases, leaving 22 bases between the germline ends. Germline V CDR1 and CDR2: SGHVS, FQNEAQ. The CDR3 here is CASSPRDGAVGDTQYF. CDR3 DNA sequence: TGTGCCAGCAGTCCGCGTGATGGGGCCGTAGGGGATACGCAGTATTTT.

The J gene is TRBJ2-1, the V gene TRBV27; either TRBD1 or TRBD2 may fit D (7 bases each). The CDR3 spans 17 residues. Germline assignment: CDR1 MNHEY and CDR2 SMNVEV (reference sequence). The germline V and J ends were trimmed by 6 bases and 2 bases, with 20 bases remaining between them. The CDR3 DNA reads TGTGCCAGCAGCCGACCAGGGGGGGCGCCACCCTACAATGAGCAGTTCTTC. Translated: CASSRPGGAPPYNEQFF.

V and J are TRBV7-2 and TRBJ2-2, with D perhaps TRBD1 (5 bases). Germline CDR1 and CDR2: SGHTA and FQGNSA. Trimming pared 11 bases from V and 7 bases from J, leaving 17 bases between. The CDR3 extends over 13 amino acids. CDR3 residues: CAGTQTQGGELFF. The CDR3 DNA reads TGTGCCGGCACACAGACTCAGGGCGGGGAGCTGTTTTTT.

This clonotype was detected a few times. At one of its ends the junction is not consistent with the germline gene, which may arise from a read error. The chain employs TRBV7-7 and TRBJ2-1; 7 nucleotides match TRBD1. The V gene's germline CDR1 is SSHAT and CDR2 FNYEAQ (reference sequence). The CDR3 is 14 residues long. The CDR3 DNA follows: TGTGCTAGCAGCTTAGCGAGGGGGCCCCATGAGCAGTTCTTC. This encodes CASSLARGPHEQFF.

The sample holds a few counts of this clonotype. The V call is TRBV5-4, the J call TRBJ2-5; D possibly corresponds to TRBD1 (5 bases). The germline V and J ends were trimmed by 1 base and 4 bases, with 11 bases remaining between them. The CDR3 spans 14 residues. Germline V gene sequence: CDR1 SGHNT, CDR2 YYREEE (reference sequence). CDR3 in DNA: TGTGCCAGCAGCTTGTTAGGGGTTGGAGAGACCCAGTACTTC. This translates into CASSLLGVGETQYF.

This clonotype turned up a few times. The V and J genes are TRBV18 and TRBJ1-2; no clear D gene. The V and J ends lost 4 bases and 7 bases respectively, with 19 bases between them. The CDR3 length is 15 residues. CDR1 KGHSH and CDR2 LQKENI come from the germline V gene. Written as DNA, the CDR3 is TGTGCCAGCTCACTCATTGAGCAATGGCCGGGTGGCTACACCTTC. It encodes CASSLIEQWPGGYTF.

This clonotype was seen repeatedly, ten times or more. J is TRBJ2-7 and V is TRBV7-8, with D unresolved. CDR1 SGHVS and CDR2 FQNEAQ come from the germline V gene. Trimming took off 8 bases at V and 3 bases at J, with 8 bases between the two ends. The CDR3 sequence is 11 residues long. CDR3 region: CASSKHYEQYF. The CDR3 nucleotides are TGTGCCAGCTCCAAGCACTACGAGCAGTACTTC. Full variable domain (rest looked up from reference TRBV7-8 and TRBJ2-7): GAGVSQSPRYKVAKRGQDVALRCDPISGHVSLFWYQQALGQGPEFLTYFQNEAQLDKSGLPSDRFFAERPEGSVSTLKIQRTQQEDSAVYLCASSKHYEQYFGPGTRLTVT.